The source of this T cell receptor beta chain is a study of somatic mutations in cytotoxic T cells in rheumatoid arthritis. About the study: Selected populations of V beta antibody-stained T cells underwent flow sorting at nearly 100% purity; these encompassed V beta1+ cells subjected to TCRB sequencing. Findings of the study overall: Unlike healthy controls, rheumatoid arthritis patients had CD8+ clonality that increased with age. The slightly lower representation of TRBV07 among rheumatoid arthritis patients did not undergo correction for multiple comparisons.

To note about this clone: Its specificity is unknown.

This table comes from immunoSEQ multiplex PCR, and its TCRdb copy is limited to in-frame clones, with some not included. This table has tens of thousands of clones, less than 85% appearing once. From germline, CDR1 is MDHEN and CDR2 SYDVKM. V lost 2 bases and J lost 9, with 14 bases in between. The CDR3 loop spans 14 amino acids. Sequencing was performed on CD8+ T cells sorted from blood. The V gene is TRBV28, the J gene TRBJ2-1; TRBD1 might be the D (6 bases). This sequence was found in a man aged 35 to 55 in good health. The CDR3 DNA sequence: TGTGCCAGCAGTTTAGGGGGCCAGGGGTCTGAGCAGTTCTTC. It is translated as CASSLGGQGSEQFF.